This record covers a single T cell receptor (beta chain). An end of the junction does not agree with germline; a read error may underlie this. Time point described: pre-sensitization, week 0. The treatment is: therapeutic diphenylcyclopropenone sensitization with weekly scalp DPC. The entry originates in a study of human T cells and chemical hapten exposure. Germline assignment: CDR1 DFQATT and CDR2 SNEGSKA (reference sequence). This CDR3 contains 13 residues. MiXCR was run by TCRdb on the RACE reads, yielding one entry per CDR3 protein. The sample carries about 300,000 distinct CDR3 sequences, about 5% recorded once.

The V and J genes are TRBV20-1 and TRBJ1-2; TRBD1 matches 7 bases. This TCR was sampled from a woman aged 18-29 years with alopecia areata. Some clones in this sample may be carry-over from other donors' samples. The sequences come from whole blood, collected in connection with sensitization to the hapten diphenylcyclopropenone (DPC). DNA of the CDR3: TGCAGTGTTAGAGCTCAGGGGGAGTATGGCTACACCTTC. It encodes CSVRAQGEYGYTF.